A selection of T cell receptor beta chains follows, all from one sample in a study of T cell responses to AZD1222 COVID-19 vaccine. The assay was immunoSEQ multiplex PCR, and TCRdb's table has in-frame clones only and misses some. The sample holds approximately 150,000 clones; about 89% are singletons and the top ten take 1% to 1.5%. Here the sequenced sample was peripheral blood, taken 28 days after the second AZD1222 dose. These receptors were taken from an adult who received the AZD1222 COVID-19 vaccine. The CDR3 runs from the conserved cysteine through the conserved F or W. A D gene is named only where the DNA matches it firmly. Expanded clones are given a class, and other clones once, few, many or no size at all.

J gene | clone size | D gene | CDR3 length | V gene | CDR3 DNA | CDR3 protein
TRBJ2-2 | . | TRBD2 | 21 | TRBV6-2/TRBV6-3 | TGTGCCAGCAGTTACCGGGCTAGCGGGAGAGGTCCCTCCCGGGGCACCGGGGAGCTGTTTTTT | CASSYRASGRGPSRGTGELFF
TRBJ1-1 | once | . | 11 | TRBV5-5 | TGTGCCAGCAGCGAGCAGCCTGAAGCTTTCTTT | CASSEQPEAFF
TRBJ1-3 | . | . | 15 | TRBV7-6 | TGTGCCAGCAGCGATCTTGGGTACTCAGGAAACACCATATATTTT | CASSDLGYSGNTIYF
TRBJ2-1 | once | . | 15 | TRBV6-5 | TGTGCCAGCAGCCCGGCAGGGGACTCCTACAATGAGCAGTTCTTC | CASSPAGDSYNEQFF
TRBJ2-2 | once | . | 14 | TRBV7-3 | TGTGCCAGCAGCCCCAATGGGAACACCGGGGAGCTGTTTTTT | CASSPNGNTGELFF
TRBJ2-3 | . | . | 13 | TRBV15 | TGTGCCACCTACATGGGGGACACAGATACGCAGTATTTT | CATYMGDTDTQYF
TRBJ1-2 | . | . | 11 | TRBV28 | TGTGCCAGCAGTTCTGGCTATGGCTACACCTTC | CASSSGYGYTF
TRBJ1-2 | . | . | 15 | TRBV29-1 | TGCAGCGTTGAAGATCGGGCACCCACTAACTATGGCTACACCTTC | CSVEDRAPTNYGYTF
TRBJ2-1 | . | . | 14 | TRBV13 | TGTGCCAGCTCTGAAACTAGAACCTACAATGAGCAGTTCTTC | CASSETRTYNEQFF
TRBJ2-7 | . | TRBD2 | 13 | TRBV11-2 | TGTGCCAGCAGCCGAGGACTAGCGTACGAGCAGTACTTC | CASSRGLAYEQYF
TRBJ1-2 | . | TRBD1 | 16 | TRBV7-2 | TGTGCCAGCAGCTTAGAGGGACAGGGGGCTCTATATGGCTACACCTTC | CASSLEGQGALYGYTF
TRBJ1-1 | once | . | 15 | TRBV20-1 | TGCAGTGCTAGTCTGCAGGGGATGTTGAACACTGAAGCTTTCTTT | CSASLQGMLNTEAFF
TRBJ1-4 | . | . | 19 | TRBV7-2 | TGTGCCAGCAGCCGGGAGTCTACCCTGTCCCTTGCAACTAATGAAAAACTGTTTTTT | CASSRESTLSLATNEKLFF
TRBJ2-3 | . | . | 18 | TRBV7-8 | TGTGCCAGCAGCTTAGGAGCTGTGGGCAGGACGCCCACAGATACGCAGTATTTT | CASSLGAVGRTPTDTQYF
TRBJ1-1 | . | . | 15 | TRBV10-3 | TGTGCCATCAGTGGGAGAAACAGGGTGAGCACTGAAGCTTTCTTT | CAISGRNRVSTEAFF
TRBJ1-5 | . | . | 14 | TRBV6-5 | TGTGCCAGCAGTTACTCGTACCGGCTTCAGCCCCAGCATTTT | CASSYSYRLQPQHF
TRBJ1-6 | . | . | 15 | TRBV9 | TGTGCCAGCAGCGTAGGTATAGAGGGTAATTCACCCCTCCACTTT | CASSVGIEGNSPLHF
TRBJ2-1 | . | TRBD1 | 16 | TRBV24-1 | TGTGCCACCAGTGATCCTGGACAGGGTAGGATTTATGAGCAGTTCTTC | CATSDPGQGRIYEQFF
TRBJ1-1 | . | . | 14 | TRBV18 | TGTGCCAGCTCACCACCCGATGCAAACACTGAAGCTTTCTTT | CASSPPDANTEAFF
TRBJ1-1 | . | . | 13 | TRBV4-1 | TGCGCCAGCAGCCAAGTGGGGGGGCTTGAAGCTTTCTTT | CASSQVGGLEAFF
TRBJ2-1 | . | . | 13 | TRBV5-6 | TGTGCCAGCAGCTCACGCGGAGGGCCTGAGCAGTTCTTC | CASSSRGGPEQFF
TRBJ2-7 | . | . | 12 | TRBV19 | TGTTCCGAGAGGGAATACTCCTACGAGCAGTACTTC | CSEREYSYEQYF
TRBJ1-1 | . | TRBD1 | 11 | TRBV30 | TGTGCCTGGAACAGGGGTAGGGGAGCTTTCTTT | CAWNRGRGAFF
TRBJ2-6 | . | . | 15 | TRBV19 | TGTGCCAGTAGTATAAAGGGCTTTGGGGCCAACGTCCTGACTTTC | CASSIKGFGANVLTF
TRBJ1-5 | once | . | 15 | TRBV28 | TGTGCCAGCACCGACCCCCGGGGGGCCGGGGTAGCCCAGCATTTT | CASTDPRGAGVAQHF